The 25 T cell receptor beta chains below were found in one sample sequenced in a study of cytomegalovirus exposure and HLA in healthy donors. 13 Jbeta primers and 60 Vbeta primers were used for the PCR. Data came from immunoSEQ multiplex PCR; TCRdb stores just in-frame clones and leaves some out. This sample yields 150,000 to 200,000 clones, of which 65% to 80% are seen a single time; approximately 2% belongs to the top ten. Material for sequencing was PBMCs. These receptors all stem from a female donor in good health and CMV-seronegative.

This CDR3 is CASSQGAVGSGNTIYF. In DNA, the CDR3 is TGTGCCAGCTCCCAAGGGGCAGTGGGCTCTGGAAACACCATATATTTT. The V call is TRBV18, the J call TRBJ1-3; D may be TRBD1 (5 bases). Germline-derived CDR1 and CDR2 are KGHSH and LQKENI. This CDR3 has 16 amino acids. The V end was cut by 6 bases, the J end by 0 bases, with 15 bases between.

The genes are TRBV9 and TRBJ2-3; tentatively, D is TRBD1 (5 bases). CDR3 size: 15 residues. V lost 2 bases to trimming and J lost 0 bases, with 10 bases between them. CDR1 and CDR2 from the germline V gene are SGDLS and YYNGEE. In DNA, the CDR3 is TGTGCCAGCAGCGTCGGAGCAGGGAGCACAGATACGCAGTATTTT. The encoded protein is CASSVGAGSTDTQYF. Based on the CDR3 plus reference TRBV9 and TRBJ2-3, the full variable domain is DSGVTQTPKHLITATGQRVTLRCSPRSGDLSVYWYQQSLDQGLQFLIQYYNGEERAKGNILERFSAQQFPDLHSELNLSSLELGDSALYFCASSVGAGSTDTQYFGPGTRLTVL.

V and J are TRBV10-3 and TRBJ1-6, with 8 bases matching TRBD1. This CDR3 comprises 15 residues. J was trimmed by 8 bases and V by 1 base; bases with no gene match: 4. Germline CDR1 ENHRY, CDR2 SYGVKD. DNA of the CDR3: TGTGCCATCAGTGAGTTGGCAGGGGGCGATTCACCCCTCCACTTT. Protein sequence: CAISELAGGDSPLHF.

The chain couples TRBV6-1 to TRBJ1-2; 7 positions agree with TRBD1. The CDR3 extends over 13 amino acids. V lost 6 bases, J lost 3 bases, and 4 bases stayed unmatched. The germline V gene encodes CDR1 MNHNS and CDR2 SASEGT. CDR3 in amino acids: CASSRGTDYGYTF. CDR3 nucleotide sequence: TGTGCCAGCAGCCGGGGGACAGACTATGGCTACACCTTC.

This clone was seen a few times. This chain links TRBV12-5 with TRBJ2-3, with a weak D call TRBD2 (6 bases). Germline V lookup: CDR1 LGHNT, CDR2 FRNRAP. The CDR3 runs 15 residues. Trimming cost V 1 base and J 4 bases, with 12 bases left between them. The CDR3 spells CASGLGLGVADTQYF. The CDR3 DNA reads as TGTGCTAGTGGTTTGGGACTAGGGGTCGCAGATACGCAGTATTTT.

This clone was recorded a few times. The CDR3 DNA reads as TGCGCCAGCAGCGCTACTAGCGGGGGGGCAACTGAGCAGTACTTC. Encoded protein: CASSATSGGATEQYF. The chain recombines TRBV5-1 with TRBJ2-7, with 13 nucleotides matching TRBD2. CDR1 and CDR2 from the germline V gene are SGHRS and YFSETQ. V lost 4 bases, J lost 7 bases, and 8 bases stayed unmatched. This CDR3 is built from 15 residues.

This clone appeared a few times. The genes are TRBV19 and TRBJ1-3; the D gene is possibly TRBD1 (5 bases). The V end was cut by 4 bases, the J end by 0 bases, with 13 bases between. Germline CDR1 is LNHDA and CDR2 is SQIVND (reference sequence). The CDR3 loop spans 16 amino acids. The CDR3 DNA follows: TGTGCCAGTAGTACCACCCTCAGGGTCTCTGGAAACACCATATATTTT. This translates into CASSTTLRVSGNTIYF.

This chain connects TRBV30 to TRBJ1-2; D is possibly TRBD1 (5 bases). From germline, CDR1 is GTSNPN and CDR2 SVGIG (reference sequence). This CDR3 has 12 amino acids. Trimming removed 4 bases from V and 4 bases from J, with 10 bases in between. CDR3 in DNA: TGTGCCTGGATTGGGGGGGGCTATGGCTACACCTTC. Protein product: CAWIGGGYGYTF.

This chain links TRBV30 with TRBJ2-1; possible D gene TRBD1, 6 bases. Germline V gives CDR1 GTSNPN, CDR2 SVGIG (reference sequence). Trimming took 4 bases from V and 3 from J, leaving 16 bases between them. The length of the CDR3 is 15 residues. Here the CDR3 reads CAWMLGGGDYNEQFF. CDR3 coding DNA: TGTGCCTGGATGCTTGGGGGCGGAGACTACAATGAGCAGTTCTTC.

This sequence joins TRBV6-1 and TRBJ2-3; D uncertain. CDR1 and CDR2 (germline): MNHNS, SASEGT. The CDR3 sequence is 14 residues long. Trimming left V 5 bases short and J 4 bases short, with 13 bases between. CDR3 sequence reads: CASSPSGIPDTQYF. The CDR3 bases are TGTGCCAGCAGTCCCTCAGGTATACCAGATACGCAGTATTTT.

This sequence joins TRBV5-4 and TRBJ2-5; a possible D gene is TRBD1 (6 bases). Trimming took off 4 bases at V and 5 bases at J, with 18 bases between the two ends. The germline V gene encodes CDR1 SGHNT and CDR2 YYREEE (reference sequence). This CDR3 spans 15 amino acids. CDR3 in DNA: TGTGCCAGCAGCATCTACAGGGTTCTAGGGGAGACCCAGTACTTC. Its protein product is CASSIYRVLGETQYF.

This sequence joins TRBV30 and TRBJ2-2; D possibly corresponds to TRBD1 (6 bases). V was shortened by 1 base and J by 4 bases, with 16 bases between the two germline ends. CDR3 length: 16 residues. Germline V CDR1 and CDR2: GTSNPN, SVGIG (reference sequence). CDR3 nucleotides: TGTGCCTGGAGTGGCCGGCAGGGGATGGGCACCGGGGAGCTGTTTTTT. This codes for CAWSGRQGMGTGELFF.

The gene calls are TRBV13 and TRBJ1-1; 7 bases match TRBD1. Trimming at V came to 7 bases and at J to 7 bases, leaving 9 bases not matched to a gene. This CDR3 contains 13 residues. In germline, CDR1 is PRHDT, CDR2 FYEKMQ (reference sequence). As DNA, the CDR3 is TGTGCCAGCAACGGGGGACAGACCTATGAAGCTTTCTTT. It translates to CASNGGQTYEAFF.

The chain employs TRBV30 and TRBJ1-3; D may be TRBD1 (6 bases). The V gene lost 2 bases and the J gene lost 1 base, with 9 bases spanning the gap. Germline V gene sequence: CDR1 GTSNPN, CDR2 SVGIG (reference sequence). The length of the CDR3 is 14 residues. DNA of the CDR3: TGTGCCTGGAGTACTACAGGGTCTGGAAACACCATATATTTT. Translated, it gives CAWSTTGSGNTIYF.

The chain has TRBV4-1 and TRBJ1-5, with 9 bases identical to TRBD1. The CDR3 spans 21 residues. V dropped 0 bases and J dropped 0; count of bases not matched to a gene: 15. Germline loops: CDR1 MGHRA, CDR2 YSYEKL. The CDR3 bases are TGCGCCAGCAGCCAAGATCAGACAGGGGGGGTCACCTCAGGTAGCAATCAGCCCCAGCATTTT. Protein sequence: CASSQDQTGGVTSGSNQPQHF.

This clone was recorded a few times. This sequence joins TRBV7-3 and TRBJ1-2; 10 bases map to TRBD1. Germline CDR1 SGHTA, CDR2 FQGTGA. The CDR3 loop spans 15 amino acids. The junction had 7 bases not matched to a gene; V was cut back by 5 bases and J by 4 bases. CDR3 DNA: TGTGCCAGCAGCCCAAGGGGGGACAGGGGCTATGGCTACACCTTC. This translates into CASSPRGDRGYGYTF. Full variable domain (missing parts from reference TRBV7-3 and TRBJ1-2): GAGVSQTPSNKVTEKGKYVELRCDPISGHTALYWYRQSLGQGPEFLIYFQGTGAADDSGLPNDRFFAVRPEGSVSTLKIQRTERGDSAVYLCASSPRGDRGYGYTFGSGTRLTVV.

The gene calls are TRBV9 and TRBJ2-5; the D gene is possibly TRBD2 (6 bases). The V end was cut by 0 bases, the J end by 5 bases, with 14 bases between. The CDR3 consists of 15 residues. Germline V gene sequence: CDR1 SGDLS, CDR2 YYNGEE. The CDR3 spells CASSVEREDGETQYF. CDR3 DNA: TGTGCCAGCAGCGTAGAAAGGGAGGACGGGGAGACCCAGTACTTC.

The genes are TRBV7-9 and TRBJ1-1; D may be TRBD1 (5 bases). Trimming shortened V by 0 bases and J by 5 bases, and 13 bases separated the two germline ends. This CDR3 is built from 15 residues. The germline V gene has CDR1 SEHNR and CDR2 FQNEAQ (reference sequence). CDR3 sequence reads: CASSLARQGNTEAFF. CDR3 coding DNA: TGTGCCAGCAGCTTAGCGCGGCAGGGTAATACTGAAGCTTTCTTT.

This clone came up a few times. The CDR3 here is CAISDYGVGAGNTIYF. The CDR3 nucleotides read TGTGCCATCAGTGACTATGGGGTAGGGGCCGGAAACACCATATATTTT. This chain connects TRBV10-3 to TRBJ1-3; a weak D match, TRBD1 (5 bases). The CDR3 is made up of 16 amino acids. Per germline, CDR1 ENHRY and CDR2 SYGVKD. Trimming took off 3 bases at V and 4 bases at J, with 16 bases between the two ends.

The rearrangement joins TRBV10-3 to TRBJ2-6; 7 bases line up with TRBD2. The CDR3 is 16 residues long. Germline CDR1 reads ENHRY; CDR2 reads SYGVKD. With V trimmed by 2 bases and J by 1 base, 2 bases remained unmatched. CDR3 coding DNA: TGTGCCATCAGTGAGAGGGGACTATCTGGGGCCAACGTCCTGACTTTC. It is translated as CAISERGLSGANVLTF.

The rearrangement joins TRBV28 to TRBJ2-3; perhaps TRBD1 as D (6 bases). Trimming removed 4 bases from V and 0 bases from J, with 11 bases in between. In germline, CDR1 is MDHEN, CDR2 SYDVKM. The CDR3 extends over 15 amino acids. The CDR3 region is CASSSPGTSTDTQYF. CDR3 bases: TGTGCCAGCAGTTCGCCAGGGACAAGCACAGATACGCAGTATTTT.

The chain recombines TRBV2 with TRBJ2-5; a possible D gene is TRBD1 (6 bases). Trimming pared 6 bases from V and 1 base from J, leaving 9 bases between. The CDR3 totals 13 residues. Germline-derived CDR1 and CDR2 are SNHLY and FYNNEI. In DNA, the CDR3 is TGTGCCAGCAGAGGACAGACCCAAGAGACCCAGTACTTC. As protein: CASRGQTQETQYF.

The V and J genes are TRBV10-3 and TRBJ2-5, with 9 positions matching TRBD2. Unmatched junction bases numbered 16, after V lost 4 bases and J lost 4 bases. Germline V lookup: CDR1 ENHRY, CDR2 SYGVKD. This CDR3 contains 18 residues. The CDR3 DNA sequence: TGTGCCATCAGTGGTAGCGGGGGCCCTCTGGGGGGGGCAGAGACCCAGTACTTC. It encodes CAISGSGGPLGGAETQYF.

This chain joins TRBV6-1 and TRBJ2-1; weak D call: TRBD1 (5 bases). The CDR3 is 15 residues long. Germline V gene data show CDR1 as MNHNS and CDR2 as SASEGT. Trimming took 3 bases from V and 5 from J, leaving 14 bases between them. In nucleotides, the CDR3 is TGTGCCAGCAGTGATGAGTGGGGCTGGGACAATGAGCAGTTCTTC. Its protein product is CASSDEWGWDNEQFF.

This chain uses TRBV9 with TRBJ2-1; 8 bases fit TRBD2. The germline CDR1 and CDR2 sequences are SGDLS and YYNGEE. V lost 2 bases, J lost 2 bases, and 3 bases stayed unmatched. The CDR3 runs 15 residues. For the CDR3, the DNA is TGTGCCAGCAGCGTCACTAGCGGTCCCTACAATGAGCAGTTCTTC. This gives the protein CASSVTSGPYNEQFF.